One and the same sample provided the 27 T cell receptor beta chains below, sequenced in a study of cytomegalovirus exposure and HLA in healthy donors. Primers included in the PCR were 60 Vbeta and 13 Jbeta primers. The protocol was immunoSEQ multiplex PCR, while the TCRdb copy is restricted to in-frame clones and leaves out a portion. Of 130,000 to 150,000 clones detected, approximately 80% appear once; the ten largest clones hold 1% to 1.5%. The sequencing input was PBMCs. These receptors all stem from a male donor in good health and CMV-seropositive.

The rearrangement joins TRBV7-6 to TRBJ1-2; TRBD1 aligns across 7 bases. The CDR3 totals 13 residues. V was clipped by 5 bases and J by 2 bases; unmatched bases: 2. CDR1 is SGHVS, CDR2 FNYEAQ, per germline. The CDR3: CASSTQGNYGYTF. As DNA, the CDR3 is TGTGCCAGCAGCACACAGGGGAACTATGGCTACACCTTC.

This sequence joins TRBV4-1 and TRBJ2-2, with D possibly TRBD2 on 5 matching bases. CDR1 and CDR2 (germline): MGHRA, YSYEKL. The CDR3 covers 16 residues. V was shortened by 0 bases and J by 2 bases, with 10 bases between the two germline ends. CDR3 protein: CASSQEGAQNTGELFF. CDR3 bases: TGCGCCAGCAGCCAAGAGGGAGCTCAAAACACCGGGGAGCTGTTTTTT.

The rearrangement joins TRBV6-5 to TRBJ1-2; D unclear. Germline-derived CDR1 and CDR2 are MNHEY and SVGAGI. Trimming left V 2 bases short and J 4 bases short, with 11 bases between. The length of the CDR3 is 14 residues. The CDR3 sequence: CASSYVGTSYGYTF. The CDR3 DNA reads TGTGCCAGCAGTTACGTGGGCACGAGCTATGGCTACACCTTC.

This sequence joins TRBV6-6 and TRBJ2-7; a possible D gene is TRBD2 (6 bases). CDR3 length: 14 amino acids. CDR1 and CDR2 from the germline V gene are MNHNY and SVGAGI (reference sequence). V gave up 6 bases and J gave up 3 bases, with 15 bases separating them. CDR3 sequence: CASSPEGSIYEQYF. In DNA, the CDR3 is TGTGCCAGCAGCCCGGAGGGGTCCATCTACGAGCAGTACTTC.

The V call is TRBV7-9, the J call TRBJ2-7, with TRBD1 matching 7 bases. The CDR3 spans 13 residues. With V trimmed by 4 bases and J by 6 bases, 6 bases remained unmatched. The V gene's germline CDR1 is SEHNR and CDR2 FQNEAQ (reference sequence). The CDR3 bases are TGTGCCAGCAGCTCCCAGACAGGGCGCGAGCAGTACTTC. The encoded protein is CASSSQTGREQYF.

V and J are TRBV11-2 and TRBJ2-7, with 9 nucleotides matching TRBD2. Losses at the gene ends were 4 bases for V and 1 base for J; bases not matched to a gene: 11. The CDR3 consists of 17 residues. Germline-derived CDR1 and CDR2 are SGHAT and FQNNGV. CDR3 in amino acids: CASSSLGRGGNSYEQYF. CDR3 bases: TGTGCCAGCAGCTCTCTAGGGCGGGGGGGAAATTCCTACGAGCAGTACTTC.

The rearrangement uses TRBV5-5 and TRBJ2-2; 7 positions match TRBD2. Trimming at V came to 4 bases and at J to 2 bases, leaving 2 bases not matched to a gene. Germline loops: CDR1 SGHKS, CDR2 YYEKEE (reference sequence). The CDR3 consists of 14 residues. CDR3 sequence: CASSPGLNTGELFF. The CDR3 DNA reads as TGTGCCAGCAGCCCGGGACTAAACACCGGGGAGCTGTTTTTT. Together with reference TRBV5-5 and TRBJ2-2, the CDR3 gives the full variable domain: DAGVTQSPTHLIKTRGQQVTLRCSPISGHKSVSWYQQVLGQGPQFIFQYYEKEERGRGNFPDRFSARQFPNYSSELNVNALLLGDSALYLCASSPGLNTGELFFGEGSRLTVL.

In its sample, this clone was seen once. This chain joins TRBV6-1 and TRBJ2-3; 10 nucleotides agree with TRBD1. V lost 3 bases and J lost 6; bases outside the gene matches: 9. CDR3 size: 16 residues. Germline V lookup: CDR1 MNHNS, CDR2 SASEGT. CDR3 nucleotides: TGTGCCAGCAGTGAGTGGACAGGGGGAGGACTCGATACGCAGTATTTT. Translation gives CASSEWTGGGLDTQYF.

This clone was seen once. Relative to the germline gene, one junction end is altered; a read error may explain this. The J gene is TRBJ2-3, the V gene TRBV4-1; 9 positions agree with TRBD1. The CDR3 length is 18 residues. CDR1 and CDR2 from the germline V gene are MGHRA and YSYEKL. In DNA form, the CDR3 reads TGCGCCAGCGGCCAAGGAACAGGGGGCAAATCCAACACAGATACGCAGTATTTT. This translates into CASGQGTGGKSNTDTQYF.

The chain joins TRBV19 to TRBJ2-1; 8 bases agree with TRBD2. The CDR3 totals 14 residues. V gave up 6 bases and J gave up 10 bases; unmatched junction bases: 11. CDR1 and CDR2 from the germline V gene are LNHDA and SQIVND (reference sequence). DNA for the CDR3: TGTGCCAGTAGCCCCACGGGAGGGGTAGGGGAGCAGTTCTTC. Its translation: CASSPTGGVGEQFF.

The chain employs TRBV7-9 and TRBJ2-1; 11 positions match TRBD2. Trimming cost V 6 bases and J 9 bases; bases outside gene matches: 13. The CDR3 has 16 residues. From germline, CDR1 is SEHNR and CDR2 FQNEAQ (reference sequence). For the CDR3, the DNA is TGTGCCAGCAGTTATTTAGCGGGAGGGACGGGGAGTGAGCAGTTCTTC. Its protein product is CASSYLAGGTGSEQFF.

CDR3 residues: CASSLAKLGPYEQYF. CDR3 DNA sequence: TGTGCCAGCAGTTTGGCCAAGCTGGGCCCCTACGAGCAGTACTTC. V gene TRBV27 combines with J gene TRBJ2-5, with no clear D. TRBJ2-7 explains the end of the DNA better; the J call may be wrong. From germline, CDR1 is MNHEY and CDR2 SMNVEV (reference sequence). The CDR3 has 15 amino acids.

This clone has a single count. The chain combines TRBV5-1 with TRBJ1-1, with D perhaps TRBD1 (6 bases). The CDR3 spans 15 residues. CDR1 and CDR2 (germline): SGHRS, YFSETQ. Trimming took 3 bases from V and 2 from J, leaving 14 bases between them. Here the CDR3 reads CASSWGGRTNTEAFF. The DNA of the CDR3 is TGCGCCAGCAGCTGGGGGGGCAGGACTAACACTGAAGCTTTCTTT.

The rearrangement links TRBV29-1 to TRBJ1-1, with D possibly TRBD1 on 5 matching bases. Germline CDR1 SQVTM, CDR2 ANQGSEA. The CDR3 extends over 13 amino acids. Between the trimmed V and J ends, which lost 7 bases and 3 bases, there was a span of 15 bases. CDR3 DNA: TGCAGCGCAATGGGGGGAGGGTACACTGAAGCTTTCTTT. It specifies CSAMGGGYTEAFF.

This clone was seen just once. This chain links TRBV5-1 with TRBJ1-4; weak D call: TRBD1 (6 bases). CDR3 length: 15 residues. V was cut by 0 bases and J by 8 bases, with 14 bases left in between. Germline V gives CDR1 SGHRS, CDR2 YFSETQ. CDR3 region: CASSLEAGEVEKLFF. The CDR3 coding sequence is TGCGCCAGCAGCTTGGAGGCAGGGGAAGTCGAAAAACTGTTTTTT.

CDR3 in amino acids: CASSQSSQQGQPQHF. The CDR3 bases are TGTGCCAGCAGCCAATCGAGCCAACAGGGGCAGCCCCAGCATTTT. The chain uses TRBV16 and TRBJ1-5; 7 bases are shared with TRBD1. Germline lookup yields CDR1 KGHSY and CDR2 FQNENV. J lost 7 bases, V lost 0 bases, and 6 bases had no gene match. The CDR3 consists of 15 residues.

The J gene is TRBJ2-1, the V gene TRBV5-4; 9 nucleotides agree with TRBD2. The CDR3 extends over 14 amino acids. J lost 5 bases, V lost 4 bases, and 4 bases had no gene match. Germline CDR1 is SGHNT and CDR2 is YYREEE (reference sequence). CDR3 protein: CASSRGLANNEQFF. CDR3 sequence (DNA): TGTGCCAGCAGCCGCGGACTAGCGAACAATGAGCAGTTCTTC.

This chain joins TRBV6-5 and TRBJ2-3; 7 bases agree with TRBD1. This CDR3 region has 16 residues. Germline CDR1 is MNHEY and CDR2 is SVGAGI. Trimming at V came to 6 bases and at J to 1 base, leaving 10 bases not matched to a gene. The CDR3 sequence is CASSYRGRLGTDTQYF. CDR3 in DNA: TGTGCCAGCAGCTACAGGGGCCGATTGGGCACAGATACGCAGTATTTT.

The chain couples TRBV27 to TRBJ1-5, with a possible D match to TRBD1 (6 bases). V lost 4 bases to trimming and J lost 6 bases, with 13 bases between them. The CDR3 covers 14 residues. The V gene's germline CDR1 is MNHEY and CDR2 SMNVEV (reference sequence). The CDR3 loop is CASSSNRVTQPQHF. The DNA of the CDR3 is TGTGCCAGCAGTTCGAACAGGGTAACTCAGCCCCAGCATTTT.

The chain combines TRBV19 with TRBJ1-1; D is unresolved. The germline V and J ends were trimmed by 7 bases and 5 bases, with 14 bases remaining between them. CDR3 length: 13 residues. Germline V gene data show CDR1 as LNHDA and CDR2 as SQIVND (reference sequence). The CDR3 loop is CASKLALSTEAFF. The CDR3 nucleotides read TGTGCCAGTAAATTGGCCCTGTCTACTGAAGCTTTCTTT. The entire variable domain, with the rest obtained from reference TRBV19 and TRBJ1-1, is as follows: DGGITQSPKYLFRKEGQNVTLSCEQNLNHDAMYWYRQDPGQGLRLIYYSQIVNDFQKGDIAEGYSVSREKKESFPLTVTSAQKNPTAFYLCASKLALSTEAFFGQGTRLTVV.

The chain recombines TRBV5-1 with TRBJ1-5; 8 bases map to TRBD1. The CDR3 runs to 13 residues. In germline, CDR1 is SGHRS, CDR2 YFSETQ. V lost 4 bases, J lost 6 bases, and 3 bases stayed unmatched. The CDR3 is CASSIDRGQPQHF. The CDR3 nucleotides read TGCGCCAGCAGCATTGACAGGGGTCAGCCCCAGCATTTT.

J is TRBJ1-4 and V is TRBV9; 7 bases line up with TRBD1. From germline, CDR1 is SGDLS and CDR2 YYNGEE. After removal of 3 bases from V and 0 bases from J, the junction contained 2 bases not matched to a gene. The CDR3 runs to 15 residues. In DNA form, the CDR3 reads TGTGCCAGCAGCGAAACAGGGGCAACTAATGAAAAACTGTTTTTT. Its protein is CASSETGATNEKLFF.

This chain uses TRBV7-6 with TRBJ1-6, with D possibly being TRBD1 (5 bases). Germline V CDR1 and CDR2: SGHVS, FNYEAQ. There are 16 residues in the CDR3. V was pared by 2 bases and J by 4 bases, with 12 bases between. The DNA for the CDR3 is TGTGCCAGCAGCTTAATGGGGGAGGAATATAATTCACCCCTCCACTTT. Its protein is CASSLMGEEYNSPLHF.

On this clone itself: This sample includes further DNA sequences coding for the same CDR3. The gene calls are TRBV4-1 and TRBJ2-7, with 8 bases fitting TRBD1. V shed 1 base and J 1 base; nucleotides not matched to a gene: 3. CDR3 size: 15 residues. Germline V gives CDR1 MGHRA, CDR2 YSYEKL. CDR3 sequence: CASSQGTGRSYEQYF. CDR3 bases: TGCGCCAGCAGCCAAGGGACAGGGCGTTCCTACGAGCAGTACTTC.

This chain connects TRBV9 to TRBJ1-1; 8 bases map to TRBD1. This CDR3 is built from 17 residues. The germline CDR1 and CDR2 sequences are SGDLS and YYNGEE. With 3 bases clipped from V and 0 bases from J, the junction kept 10 bases outside the gene matches. This chain's CDR3 is CASSAGQANAVNTEAFF. The CDR3 DNA follows: TGTGCCAGCAGCGCGGGACAGGCCAACGCGGTGAACACTGAAGCTTTCTTT.

This clone has only one observation. The chain combines TRBV6-5 with TRBJ1-2; no definite D call. With 8 bases removed from V and 2 bases from J, the gap between germline ends came to 6 bases. The CDR3 sequence is 11 residues long. Germline CDR1 and CDR2: MNHEY and SVGAGI. The DNA for the CDR3 is TGTGCCAGCCGTAGAAACTATGGCTACACCTTC. Protein product: CASRRNYGYTF.

The chain joins TRBV7-3 to TRBJ2-6; D gene unclear. Germline V gene sequence: CDR1 SGHTA, CDR2 FQGTGA. The CDR3 spans 13 residues. The V end was cut by 5 bases, the J end by 4 bases, with 6 bases between. As DNA, the CDR3 is TGTGCCAGCAGCATACAGGGGGCCAACGTCCTGACTTTC. Its protein is CASSIQGANVLTF.